This entry is about one TCR beta chain. The data derive from a study of TIL therapy for anti-PD-1-resistant metastatic lung cancer. Indicated time point: pre-treatment sample, taken before nivolumab and TIL therapy. Most excised metastases sampled were pleural nodules or supraclavicular lymph nodes. The CDR3 is 15 amino acids. Germline V gene lookup returns CDR1 SNHLY and CDR2 FYNNEI. The junction had 6 bases not matched to a gene; V was cut back by 1 base and J by 7 bases. This was the immunoSEQ v3 assay. Repertoires were generated with immunoSEQ multiplex PCR, while TCRdb's copy carries only in-frame clones and drops some. The sample shows about 50,000 clones, about two thirds of them seen only once.

The TCR was taken from a person between 25 and 79 years old with non-small cell lung cancer. V and J are TRBV2 and TRBJ2-5; 10 bases fit TRBD2. The sample was tumor tissue, taken at baseline. CDR3 sequence reads: CASSEESGRAATQYF. The CDR3 DNA reads TGTGCCAGCAGTGAAGAGAGCGGGAGGGCGGCGACCCAGTACTTC.